Following are 9 T cell receptor beta chains from one sample sequenced in a study of blood T cell repertoires in COVID-19. Using immunoSEQ multiplex PCR, the repertoire was profiled, and TCRdb retains in-frame clones only, with some absent. The sample shows 100,000 or so clones, about nine tenths of them seen only once. The sequenced sample was peripheral blood. The receptor set was obtained from a man in his forties or fifties with acute or convalescent COVID-19.

The chain recombines TRBV27 with TRBJ1-1; D perhaps matches TRBD1 (6 bases). Trimming shortened V by 3 bases and J by 9 bases, and 14 bases separated the two germline ends. From germline, CDR1 is MNHEY and CDR2 SMNVEV (reference sequence). CDR3 size: 13 residues. The CDR3 spells CASSFQSGTKAFF. CDR3 bases: TGTGCCAGCAGTTTCCAATCCGGGACAAAAGCTTTCTTT.

The rearrangement joins TRBV6-5 to TRBJ2-7, with a tentative D call TRBD1 (6 bases). V dropped 6 bases and J dropped 6 bases, with 15 bases sitting between them. CDR3 length equals 13 residues. Germline V gene data show CDR1 as MNHEY and CDR2 as SVGAGI. CDR3 coding DNA: TGTGCCAGCAGCGGGACACGATTTCGCGAGCAGTACTTC. Amino acids: CASSGTRFREQYF.

This clone turned up a few times. The chain uses TRBV7-2 and TRBJ2-7; no reliable D call. Trimming took 2 bases from V and 6 from J, leaving 8 bases between them. The CDR3 extends over 12 amino acids. Looked up from germline, CDR1 is SGHTA and CDR2 is FQGNSA. For the CDR3, the DNA is TGTGCCAGCAGCTTAAGCTTGCGCGAGCAGTACTTC. Protein product: CASSLSLREQYF.

V usage is TRBV19 and J usage is TRBJ1-1; D perhaps matches TRBD1 (6 bases). Germline V CDR1 and CDR2: LNHDA, SQIVND (reference sequence). The germline V and J ends were trimmed by 5 bases and 5 bases, with 18 bases remaining between them. The CDR3 runs to 15 residues. In DNA, the CDR3 is TGTGCCAGTAGTCCCCAGACAGGTCAATATACTGAAGCTTTCTTT. It yields the protein CASSPQTGQYTEAFF.

The CDR3 spells CASSFSRSTYEQYF. CDR3 bases: TGTGCCAGCAGTTTCTCCCGGAGCACCTACGAGCAGTACTTC. V is TRBV27 and J is TRBJ2-7; D gene unclear. The V end was cut by 3 bases, the J end by 2 bases, with 11 bases between. CDR1 MNHEY and CDR2 SMNVEV come from the germline V gene (reference sequence). This CDR3 has 14 residues.

The CDR3 DNA is TGTGCCAGCAGCTTAGGGGTACAGGGGACGGGCGCTGAAGCTTTCTTT. It encodes CASSLGVQGTGAEAFF. The chain recombines TRBV11-2 with TRBJ1-1; 7 nucleotides agree with TRBD1. Germline trimming cut 1 base from V and 6 bases from J; bases unmatched to any gene: 11. This CDR3 has 16 residues. Germline assignment: CDR1 SGHAT and CDR2 FQNNGV.

The rearrangement links TRBV7-9 to TRBJ1-1, with a weak D call TRBD1 (5 bases). V was cut by 3 bases and J by 11 bases, with 13 bases left in between. The length of the CDR3 is 12 residues. The germline V gene encodes CDR1 SEHNR and CDR2 FQNEAQ (reference sequence). The CDR3 spells CASSLDTPVAFF. For the CDR3, the DNA is TGTGCCAGCAGCTTGGACACTCCCGTCGCTTTCTTT. Full variable domain (missing parts from reference TRBV7-9 and TRBJ1-1): DTGVSQNPRHKITKRGQNVTFRCDPISEHNRLYWYRQTLGQGPEFLTYFQNEAQLEKSRLLSDRFSAERPKGSFSTLEIQRTEQGDSAMYLCASSLDTPVAFFGQGTRLTVV.

This clone was recorded once. The V gene is TRBV4-1, the J gene TRBJ2-2; 8 positions agree with TRBD1. V was pared by 1 base and J by 5 bases, with 3 bases of the junction left unmatched. CDR1 is MGHRA and CDR2 is YSYEKL in the germline V gene. The CDR3 runs 15 residues. CDR3 in DNA: TGCGCCAGCAGCCAAGTAACAGGGGGAACCGGGGAGCTGTTTTTT. This gives the protein CASSQVTGGTGELFF.

This chain uses TRBV10-2 with TRBJ1-2, with 8 positions matching TRBD1. The CDR3 length is 13 residues. J lost 4 bases, V lost 3 bases, and 1 base had no gene match. Germline V CDR1 and CDR2: WSHSY, SAAADI. The CDR3 sequence: CASSDDRGYGYTF. The CDR3 coding sequence is TGCGCCAGCAGTGACGACAGGGGCTATGGCTACACCTTC.